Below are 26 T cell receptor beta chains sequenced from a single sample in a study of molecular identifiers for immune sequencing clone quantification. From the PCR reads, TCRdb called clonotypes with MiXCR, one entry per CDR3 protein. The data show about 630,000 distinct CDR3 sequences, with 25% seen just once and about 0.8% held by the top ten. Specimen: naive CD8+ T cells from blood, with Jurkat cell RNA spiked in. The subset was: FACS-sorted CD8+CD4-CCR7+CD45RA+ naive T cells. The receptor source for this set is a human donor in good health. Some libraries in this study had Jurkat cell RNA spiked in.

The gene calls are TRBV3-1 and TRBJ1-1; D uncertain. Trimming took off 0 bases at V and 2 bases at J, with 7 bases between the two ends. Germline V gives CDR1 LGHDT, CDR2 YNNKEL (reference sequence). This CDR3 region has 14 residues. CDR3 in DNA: TGTGCCAGCAGCCAAGATTTGGAAAACACTGAAGCTTTCTTT. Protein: CASSQDLENTEAFF.

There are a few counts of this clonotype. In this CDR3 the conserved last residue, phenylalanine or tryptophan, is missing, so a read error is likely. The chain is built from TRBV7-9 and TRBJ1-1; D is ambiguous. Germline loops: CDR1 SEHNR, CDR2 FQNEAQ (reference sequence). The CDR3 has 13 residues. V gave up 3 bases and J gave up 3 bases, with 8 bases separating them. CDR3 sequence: CASSFEDYTEAFL. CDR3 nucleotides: TGTGCCAGCAGCTTCGAGGATTACACTGAAGCTTTCCTT.

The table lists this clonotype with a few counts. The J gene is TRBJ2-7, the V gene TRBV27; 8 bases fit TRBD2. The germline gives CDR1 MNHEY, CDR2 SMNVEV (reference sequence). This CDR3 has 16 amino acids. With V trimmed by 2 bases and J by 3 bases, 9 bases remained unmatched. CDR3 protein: CASSLSWAGGVYEQYF. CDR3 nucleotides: TGTGCCAGCAGTTTAAGTTGGGCGGGGGGAGTCTACGAGCAGTACTTC.

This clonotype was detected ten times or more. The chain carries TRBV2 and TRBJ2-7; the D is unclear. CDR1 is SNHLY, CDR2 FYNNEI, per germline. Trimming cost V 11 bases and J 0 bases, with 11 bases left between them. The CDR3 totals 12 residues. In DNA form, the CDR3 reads TGTGCCTCGGACCCAAGCTCCTACGAGCAGTACTTC. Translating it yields CASDPSSYEQYF. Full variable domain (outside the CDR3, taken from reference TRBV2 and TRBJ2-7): EPEVTQTPSHQVTQMGQEVILRCVPISNHLYFYWYRQILGQKVEFLVSFYNNEISEKSEIFDDQFSVERPDGSNFTLKIRSTKLEDSAMYFCASDPSSYEQYFGPGTRLTVT.

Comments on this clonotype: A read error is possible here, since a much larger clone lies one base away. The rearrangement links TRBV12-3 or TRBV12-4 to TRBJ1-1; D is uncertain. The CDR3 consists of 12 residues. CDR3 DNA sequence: TGTGCCAGCAGTTCCTGGAACACTGTAGCTTTCTTT. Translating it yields CASSSWNTVAFF.

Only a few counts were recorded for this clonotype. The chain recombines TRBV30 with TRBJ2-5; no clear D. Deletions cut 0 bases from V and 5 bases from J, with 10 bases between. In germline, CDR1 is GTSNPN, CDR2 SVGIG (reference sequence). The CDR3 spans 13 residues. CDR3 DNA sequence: TGTGCCTGGAGTGTTATGGGCTGGGAGACCCAGTACTTC. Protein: CAWSVMGWETQYF.

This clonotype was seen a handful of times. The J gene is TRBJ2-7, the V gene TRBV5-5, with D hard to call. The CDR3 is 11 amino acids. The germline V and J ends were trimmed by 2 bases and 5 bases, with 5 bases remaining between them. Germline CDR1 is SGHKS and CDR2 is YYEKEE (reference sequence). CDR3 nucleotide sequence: TGTGCCAGCAGCTTCCAGCACGAGCAGTACTTC. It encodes CASSFQHEQYF.

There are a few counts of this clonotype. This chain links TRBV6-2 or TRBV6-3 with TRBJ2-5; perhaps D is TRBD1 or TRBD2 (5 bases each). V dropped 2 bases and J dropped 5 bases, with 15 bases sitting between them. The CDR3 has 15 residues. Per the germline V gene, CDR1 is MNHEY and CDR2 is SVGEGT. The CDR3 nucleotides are TGTGCCAGCAGTTACCAACTAGGGGCCTTGGAGACCCAGTACTTC. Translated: CASSYQLGALETQYF.

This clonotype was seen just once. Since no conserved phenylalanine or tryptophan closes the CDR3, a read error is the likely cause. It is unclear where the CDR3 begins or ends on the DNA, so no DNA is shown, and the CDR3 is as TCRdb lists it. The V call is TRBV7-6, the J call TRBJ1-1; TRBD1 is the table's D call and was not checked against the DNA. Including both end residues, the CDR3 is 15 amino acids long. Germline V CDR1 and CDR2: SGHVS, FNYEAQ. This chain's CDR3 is CASSSTNRGNTEAFY.

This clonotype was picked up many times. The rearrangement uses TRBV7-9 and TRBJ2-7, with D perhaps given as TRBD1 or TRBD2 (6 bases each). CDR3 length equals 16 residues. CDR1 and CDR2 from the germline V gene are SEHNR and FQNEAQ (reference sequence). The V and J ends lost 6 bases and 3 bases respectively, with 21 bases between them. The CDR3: CASSSTRGTTSYEQYF. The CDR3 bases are TGTGCCAGCAGTTCGACCCGGGGGACAACCAGCTACGAGCAGTACTTC.

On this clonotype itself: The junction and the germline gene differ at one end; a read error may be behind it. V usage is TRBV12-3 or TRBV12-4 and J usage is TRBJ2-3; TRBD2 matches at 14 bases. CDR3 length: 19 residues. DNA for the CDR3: TGTGCCAGCGGTTTTCCCCCGCCCGGGACTAGCGGGGGAACAGATACGCAGTATTTT. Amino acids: CASGFPPPGTSGGTDTQYF.

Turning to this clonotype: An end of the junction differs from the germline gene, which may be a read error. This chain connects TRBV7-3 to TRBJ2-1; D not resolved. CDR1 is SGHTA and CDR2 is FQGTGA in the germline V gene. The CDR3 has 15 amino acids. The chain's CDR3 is CASSLTTDSYNERFF. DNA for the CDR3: TGTGCCAGCAGCTTAACAACTGATTCCTACAATGAGCGGTTCTTC. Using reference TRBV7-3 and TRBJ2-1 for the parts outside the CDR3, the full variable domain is GAGVSQTPSNKVTEKGKYVELRCDPISGHTALYWYRQSLGQGPEFLIYFQGTGAADDSGLPNDRFFAVRPEGSVSTLKIQRTERGDSAVYLCASSLTTDSYNERFFGPGTRLTVL.

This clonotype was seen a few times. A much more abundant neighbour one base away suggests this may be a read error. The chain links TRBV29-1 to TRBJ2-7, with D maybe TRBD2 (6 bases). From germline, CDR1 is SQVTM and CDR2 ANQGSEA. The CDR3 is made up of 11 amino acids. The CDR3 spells CSVSAGYEQHF. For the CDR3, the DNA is TGCAGCGTTAGCGCGGGGTACGAGCAGCACTTC.

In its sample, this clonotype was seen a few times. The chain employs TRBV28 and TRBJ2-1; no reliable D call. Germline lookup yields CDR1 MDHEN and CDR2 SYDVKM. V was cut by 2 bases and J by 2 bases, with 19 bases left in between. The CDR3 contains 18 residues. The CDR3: CASSLAYSTGFTYNEQFF. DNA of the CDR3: TGTGCCAGCAGTTTAGCCTACTCCACTGGGTTTACCTACAATGAGCAGTTCTTC.

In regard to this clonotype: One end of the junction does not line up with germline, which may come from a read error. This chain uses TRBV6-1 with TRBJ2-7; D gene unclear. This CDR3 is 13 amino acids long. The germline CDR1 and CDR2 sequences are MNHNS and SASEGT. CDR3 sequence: CDSSVPFSYEQYF. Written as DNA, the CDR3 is TGTGACAGCAGTGTCCCATTCTCCTACGAGCAGTACTTC.

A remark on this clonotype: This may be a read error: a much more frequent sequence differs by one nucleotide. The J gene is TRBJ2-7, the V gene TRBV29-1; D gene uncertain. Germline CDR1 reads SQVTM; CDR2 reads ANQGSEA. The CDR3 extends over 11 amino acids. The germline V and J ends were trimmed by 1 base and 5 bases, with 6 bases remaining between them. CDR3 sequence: CSVEGAHEQYF. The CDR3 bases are TGCAGCGTTGAAGGGGCCCACGAGCAGTACTTC.

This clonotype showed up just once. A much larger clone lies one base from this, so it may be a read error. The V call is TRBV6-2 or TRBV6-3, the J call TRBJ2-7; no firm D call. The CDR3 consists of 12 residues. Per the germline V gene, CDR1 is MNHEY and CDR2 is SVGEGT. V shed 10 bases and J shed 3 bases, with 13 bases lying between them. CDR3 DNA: TGTGCCAACAGCCGGGCGGTCTACGAGCAGTACTTC. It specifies CANSRAVYEQYF.

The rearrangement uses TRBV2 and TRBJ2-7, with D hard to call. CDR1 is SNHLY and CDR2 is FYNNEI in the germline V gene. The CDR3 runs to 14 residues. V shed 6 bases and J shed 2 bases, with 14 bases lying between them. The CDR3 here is CASRELRTAYEQYF. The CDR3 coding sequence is TGTGCCAGCAGGGAACTCCGGACGGCCTACGAGCAGTACTTC.

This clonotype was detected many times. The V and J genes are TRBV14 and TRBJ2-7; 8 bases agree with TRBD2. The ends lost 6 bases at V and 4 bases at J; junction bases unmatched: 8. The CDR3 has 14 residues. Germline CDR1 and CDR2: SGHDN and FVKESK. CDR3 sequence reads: CASSNSGLVYEQYF. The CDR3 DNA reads TGTGCCAGCAGTAACTCGGGACTAGTTTACGAGCAGTACTTC.

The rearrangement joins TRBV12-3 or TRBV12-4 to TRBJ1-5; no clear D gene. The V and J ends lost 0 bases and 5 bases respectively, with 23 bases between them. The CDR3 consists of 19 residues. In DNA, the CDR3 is TGTGCCAGCAGTTTAGCGTTCTATTCGAGGAAAATGGAGGATCAGCCCCAGCATTTT. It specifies CASSLAFYSRKMEDQPQHF.

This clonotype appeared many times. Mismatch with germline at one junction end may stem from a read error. The CDR3 DNA follows: TGTGCCAGCAGCCAAGTCATGAACACTGAAGCTTTCTTT. It specifies CASSQVMNTEAFF. V is TRBV4-1 and J is TRBJ1-1, with D hard to call. Germline V CDR1 and CDR2: MGHRA, YSYEKL. The CDR3 is 13 amino acids.

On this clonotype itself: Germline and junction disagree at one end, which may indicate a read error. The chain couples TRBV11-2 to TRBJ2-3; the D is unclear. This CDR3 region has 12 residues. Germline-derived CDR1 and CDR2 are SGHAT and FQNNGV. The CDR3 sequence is CGSSSPADTQYF. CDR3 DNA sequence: TGTGGCAGCAGCTCCCCGGCAGATACGCAGTATTTT.

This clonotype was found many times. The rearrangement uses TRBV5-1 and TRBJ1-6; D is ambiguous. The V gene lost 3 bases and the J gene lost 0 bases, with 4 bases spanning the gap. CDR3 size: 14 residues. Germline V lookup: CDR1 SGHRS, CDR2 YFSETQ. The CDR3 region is CASSSGSYNSPLHF. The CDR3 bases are TGCGCCAGCAGCTCTGGCTCCTATAATTCACCCCTCCACTTT.

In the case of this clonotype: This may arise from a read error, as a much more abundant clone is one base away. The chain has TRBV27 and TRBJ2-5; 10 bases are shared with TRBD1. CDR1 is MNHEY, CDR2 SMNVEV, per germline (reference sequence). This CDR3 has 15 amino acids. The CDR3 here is CASSSGTGVQEAQYF. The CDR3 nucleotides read TGTGCCAGCAGTTCCGGGACAGGGGTCCAAGAGGCCCAGTACTTC.

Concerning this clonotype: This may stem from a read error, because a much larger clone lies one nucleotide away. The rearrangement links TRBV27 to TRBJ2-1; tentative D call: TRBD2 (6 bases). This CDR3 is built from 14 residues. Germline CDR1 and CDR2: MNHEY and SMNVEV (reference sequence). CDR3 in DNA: TGTGCCAGCAGTTTGTTAGCGGCCTACAATGAGCAGCTCTTC. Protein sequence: CASSLLAAYNEQLF.

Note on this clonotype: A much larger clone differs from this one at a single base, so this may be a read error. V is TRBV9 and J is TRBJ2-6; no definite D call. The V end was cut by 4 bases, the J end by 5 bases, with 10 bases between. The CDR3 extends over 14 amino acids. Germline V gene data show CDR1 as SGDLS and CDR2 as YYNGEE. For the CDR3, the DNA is TGTGCCAGCAGCTCCCCTCCCAGGGCCAACGTCCTGACTTTC. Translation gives CASSSPPRANVLTF.